This T cell receptor beta chain derives from a study of T cells in localized non-small cell lung cancer. Whole-study results and caveats: Of the top 100 tumor clones, median 57 were in adjacent lung, approximately 30 among its top 100. Only one tumor region was sequenced, so heterogeneity remains possible.

Between the trimmed V and J ends, which lost 3 bases and 11 bases, there was a span of 13 bases. The germline gives CDR1 GTSNPN, CDR2 SVGIG (reference sequence). The CDR3 covers 11 residues. Here immunoSEQ multiplex PCR was the method, and the copy in TCRdb shows in-frame clones only, minus some. The sample carries over a thousand clones, roughly 25% recorded once. A note on this clone: As yet, its antigen is unknown.

The chain carries TRBV30 and TRBJ1-1; perhaps TRBD1 as D (6 bases). This sequence originates from a male donor aged 60 or over with stage III squamous cell lung carcinoma. The input for sequencing was normal lung tissue next to the tumor, taken before any cancer treatment. CDR3 nucleotides: TGTGCCTGGAGCCCAGGGGTGAAGGCTTTCTTT. Translating gives CAWSPGVKAFF.